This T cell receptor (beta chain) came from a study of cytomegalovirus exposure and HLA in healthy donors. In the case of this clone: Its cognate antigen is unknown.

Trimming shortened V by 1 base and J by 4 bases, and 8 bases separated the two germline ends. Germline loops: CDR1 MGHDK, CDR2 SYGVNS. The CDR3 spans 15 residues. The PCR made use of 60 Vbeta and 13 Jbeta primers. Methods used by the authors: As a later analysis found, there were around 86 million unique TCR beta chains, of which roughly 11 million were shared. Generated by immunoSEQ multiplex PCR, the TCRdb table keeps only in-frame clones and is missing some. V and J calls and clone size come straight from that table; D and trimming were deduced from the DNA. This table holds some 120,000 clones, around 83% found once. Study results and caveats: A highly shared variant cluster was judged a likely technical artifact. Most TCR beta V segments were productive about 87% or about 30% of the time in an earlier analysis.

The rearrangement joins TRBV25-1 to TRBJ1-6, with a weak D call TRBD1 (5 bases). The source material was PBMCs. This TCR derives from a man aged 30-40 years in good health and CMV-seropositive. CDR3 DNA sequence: TGTGCCAGCAGTGAATTCGGGGGGTATAATTCACCCCTCCACTTT. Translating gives CASSEFGGYNSPLHF.